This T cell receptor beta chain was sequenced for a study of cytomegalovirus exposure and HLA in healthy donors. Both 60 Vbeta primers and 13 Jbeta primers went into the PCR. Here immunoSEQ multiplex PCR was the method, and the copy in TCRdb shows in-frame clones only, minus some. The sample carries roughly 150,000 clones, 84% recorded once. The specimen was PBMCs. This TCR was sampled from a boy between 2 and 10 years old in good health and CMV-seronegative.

In DNA, the CDR3 is TGTGCCAGCAGTTCCAGGGAACCTGGAAACACCATATATTTT. Encoded protein: CASSSREPGNTIYF. The rearrangement joins TRBV6-8 to TRBJ1-3, with D possibly TRBD1 on 5 matching bases. The CDR3 is 14 amino acids. Looked up from germline, CDR1 is MNHGY and CDR2 is SAAAGT. V lost 4 bases, J lost 2 bases, and 9 bases lay in between.